These 5 T cell receptor beta chains were sequenced from one sample in a study of cytomegalovirus exposure and HLA in healthy donors. PCR involved 60 Vbeta and 13 Jbeta primers. The table came from immunoSEQ multiplex PCR; TCRdb's copy has only in-frame clones and leaves some out. The repertoire holds some 140,000 clones, with roughly 70% as singletons. Source material: PBMCs. These receptors were taken from a man aged 18 to 29 in good health and CMV-seropositive.

J is TRBJ2-2 and V is TRBV11-2; a weak D match, TRBD2 (7 bases). Trimming removed 3 bases at V and 4 bases at J, with 12 bases between. This CDR3 is 15 amino acids long. In germline, CDR1 is SGHAT, CDR2 FQNNGV. CDR3 in DNA: TGTGCCAGCAGCTTCGGACTAGGGGGCACCGGGGAGCTGTTTTTT. Translating gives CASSFGLGGTGELFF.

V and J are TRBV9 and TRBJ2-5, with 9 bases that match TRBD1. The CDR3 length is 15 residues. V trimming: 0 bases; J trimming: 5 bases; junction bases outside the gene matches: 5. CDR1 SGDLS and CDR2 YYNGEE come from the germline V gene. CDR3 DNA sequence: TGTGCCAGCAGCGTAGATGGACAGGGGTTTGAGACCCAGTACTTC. Protein: CASSVDGQGFETQYF.

The chain combines TRBV6-1 with TRBJ2-7; D is possibly TRBD2 (5 bases). The CDR3 consists of 13 residues. Germline V gives CDR1 MNHNS, CDR2 SASEGT. The CDR3 loop reads CASSETDYRGVFV. In DNA form, the CDR3 reads TGTGCCAGCAGTGAAACCGACTACCGGGGAGTCTTCGTA.

The chain has TRBV19 and TRBJ2-3, with D tentatively TRBD1 (5 bases). This CDR3 contains 14 residues. The germline CDR1 and CDR2 sequences are LNHDA and SQIVND (reference sequence). Trimming removed 4 bases at V and 0 bases at J, with 8 bases between. The chain's CDR3 is CASSTPGSTDTQYF. DNA of the CDR3: TGTGCCAGTAGTACACCAGGGAGCACAGATACGCAGTATTTT.

As regards this clone: A read error may produce the germline difference seen at one junction end. This rearrangement joins TRBV27 to TRBJ2-7, with 9 bases lining up with TRBD1. From germline, CDR1 is MNHEY and CDR2 SMNVEV (reference sequence). The length of the CDR3 is 14 residues. The chain's CDR3 is CASSFGTGGYEQHF. In DNA, the CDR3 is TGTGCCAGCAGTTTTGGTACAGGGGGCTACGAGCAGCACTTC.